The 10 T cell receptor beta chains below all came from one sample that was sequenced in a study of CD8 T cells in ankylosing spondylitis. TCRdb reanalysed the 5' RACE reads using MiXCR and keeps one entry per CDR3 protein. The table shows 200,000 to 250,000 distinct CDR3 sequences, with roughly 24% occurring only once. The sample taken for sequencing was blood, either unsorted or a sorted T cell fraction (not recorded which). These receptors all come from a male donor with ankylosing spondylitis or in good health (not recorded which).

The chain joins TRBV12-3 or TRBV12-4 to TRBJ2-2; TRBD1 might be the D (6 bases). V gave up 2 bases and J gave up 6 bases, with 10 bases separating them. This CDR3 comprises 14 residues. CDR3 protein: CASSLSAGAGELFF. DNA of the CDR3: TGTGCCAGCAGTTTATCAGCAGGGGCCGGGGAGCTGTTTTTT.

The J gene is TRBJ2-2, the V gene TRBV20-1, with D maybe TRBD2 (6 bases). This CDR3 is built from 14 residues. V lost 4 bases and J 5 bases, leaving 14 bases between the germline ends. CDR1 and CDR2 from the germline V gene are DFQATT and SNEGSKA (reference sequence). The CDR3 protein is CSATPGLTTGELFF. In DNA, the CDR3 is TGCAGTGCTACTCCGGGACTGACGACCGGGGAGCTGTTTTTT.

This clonotype was detected ten times or more. The chain carries TRBV6-2 or TRBV6-3 and TRBJ2-7; 10 bases are a match to TRBD2. Germline V gives CDR1 MNHEY, CDR2 SVGEGT. The CDR3 spans 19 residues. V trimming: 5 bases; J trimming: 2 bases; junction bases outside the gene matches: 18. This chain's CDR3 is CASSPNRVVASGSTYEQYF. The CDR3 DNA reads TGTGCCAGCAGTCCGAACCGGGTCGTGGCTAGCGGGAGCACCTACGAGCAGTACTTC.

The chain couples TRBV29-1 to TRBJ1-5, with TRBD1 identical over 8 bases. The CDR3 is made up of 13 amino acids. Germline assignment: CDR1 SQVTM and CDR2 ANQGSEA. V was clipped by 6 bases and J by 4 bases; unmatched bases: 5. This CDR3 reads CSVGQGWNQPQHF. Written as DNA, the CDR3 is TGCAGCGTCGGACAGGGTTGGAATCAGCCCCAGCATTTT.

This clonotype was seen at least ten times. The chain joins TRBV4-1 to TRBJ2-3, with D unresolved. The germline V gene has CDR1 MGHRA and CDR2 YSYEKL. The CDR3 runs to 12 residues. The V end was cut by 4 bases, the J end by 6 bases, with 8 bases between. The CDR3 sequence: CASSLPGDTQYF. CDR3 DNA: TGCGCCAGCAGCCTACCCGGTGATACGCAGTATTTT.

This clonotype was observed a handful of times. The chain couples TRBV29-1 to TRBJ2-7; a possible D gene is TRBD2 (5 bases). V lost 7 bases, J lost 3 bases, and 19 bases lay in between. Germline CDR1 SQVTM, CDR2 ANQGSEA. The CDR3 contains 14 residues. The CDR3, as DNA: TGCAGCGCCGTACGAGGGCCTGAAGTCTACGAGCAGTACTTC. It is translated as CSAVRGPEVYEQYF.

Many counts were recorded for this clonotype. This chain connects TRBV12-3 or TRBV12-4 to TRBJ1-5; perhaps TRBD1 as D (5 bases). The germline V and J ends were trimmed by 5 bases and 2 bases, with 13 bases remaining between them. There are 15 residues in the CDR3. This CDR3 is CASSPRGMGNQPQHF. For the CDR3, the DNA is TGTGCCAGCAGTCCTAGGGGTATGGGCAATCAGCCCCAGCATTTT.

CDR3 protein: CASSSQGFETQYF. CDR3 nucleotides: TGTGCCAGCAGCTCACAGGGTTTCGAGACCCAGTACTTC. J is TRBJ2-5 and V is TRBV5-4; a possible D gene is TRBD1 (6 bases). This CDR3 is 13 amino acids long. Germline V gene data show CDR1 as SGHNT and CDR2 as YYREEE (reference sequence). Trimming stripped 3 bases from V and 5 bases from J, with 11 bases between.

This clonotype showed up many times. The rearrangement uses TRBV18 and TRBJ2-2; D could derive from TRBD1 or TRBD2 (5 bases each). V was pared by 3 bases and J by 0 bases, with 8 bases between. Germline CDR1 and CDR2: KGHSH and LQKENI. The CDR3 covers 15 residues. CDR3 sequence (DNA): TGTGCCAGCTCACCCGGGACGACGAACACCGGGGAGCTGTTTTTT. This gives the protein CASSPGTTNTGELFF.

The chain carries TRBV9 and TRBJ2-5; no definite D call. V was trimmed by 3 bases and J by 5 bases, leaving 17 bases between them. Per the germline V gene, CDR1 is SGDLS and CDR2 is YYNGEE. The CDR3 runs 15 residues. The CDR3 reads CASSAEPWVGETQYF. The CDR3, as DNA: TGTGCCAGCAGCGCCGAACCTTGGGTGGGGGAGACCCAGTACTTC.